This is a list of T cell receptor beta chains from one sample in a study of T cell responses to AZD1222 COVID-19 vaccine. Sequenced by immunoSEQ multiplex PCR; TCRdb stores in-frame clones only, minus some. The repertoire holds some 170,000 clones, with approximately 92% as singletons. This specimen was peripheral blood, taken on day 0 of AZD1222 vaccination. The receptor source for this set is an adult in good health. The CDR3 runs from the conserved cysteine through the conserved F or W. A D gene is named only where the DNA matches it firmly. Rows may omit the clone size; those that give it use once, few, many or a size class.

length: 13; V: TRBV2; D: -; J: TRBJ1-4; size: -; DNA: TGTGCCAGTAGTCGGGTCACTAATGAAAAACTGTTTTTT; CDR3: CASSRVTNEKLFF
length: 16; V: TRBV4-2; D: -; J: TRBJ1-3; size: -; DNA: TGTGCCAGCAGCCAGGCGGACATTTTCTCTGGAAACACCATATATTTT; CDR3: CASSQADIFSGNTIYF
length: 15; V: TRBV18; D: TRBD1; J: TRBJ2-1; size: -; DNA: TGTGCCAGCTCACCAGCGGGGACAGGGGAACCTGAGCAGTTCTTC; CDR3: CASSPAGTGEPEQFF
length: 16; V: TRBV18; D: TRBD1; J: TRBJ1-3; size: -; DNA: TGTGCCAGCTCACTGGGACAGGCCTTCTCTGGAAACACCATATATTTT; CDR3: CASSLGQAFSGNTIYF
length: 14; V: TRBV10-3; D: TRBD1; J: TRBJ1-4; size: -; DNA: TGTGCCATCGGAGGGGGCGGGACTAATGAAAAACTGTTTTTT; CDR3: CAIGGGGTNEKLFF
length: 16; V: TRBV18; D: TRBD1; J: TRBJ2-7; size: -; DNA: TGTGCCAGCTCATCTCTGCCGGGACAGGGTTCCGCCGAGCAGTACTTC; CDR3: CASSSLPGQGSAEQYF
length: 12; V: TRBV7-9; D: -; J: TRBJ2-6; size: -; DNA: TGTGCCAGCAGCGCCGGGGCCAACGTCCTGACTTTC; CDR3: CASSAGANVLTF
length: 15; V: TRBV21-1; D: -; J: TRBJ1-1; size: -; DNA: TGTGCCAGCAGCACCCTACAGGGGAGGCGCACTGAAGCTTTCTTT; CDR3: CASSTLQGRRTEAFF
length: 16; V: TRBV5-4; D: -; J: TRBJ2-5; size: -; DNA: TGTGCCAGCAGCCTCTACTCGTCTCGGGGGCAAGAGACCCAGTACTTC; CDR3: CASSLYSSRGQETQYF
length: 14; V: TRBV19; D: -; J: TRBJ2-3; size: -; DNA: TGTGCCAGTAGTTCCGGGCGGTTCACAGATACGCAGTATTTT; CDR3: CASSSGRFTDTQYF
length: 14; V: TRBV6-1; D: -; J: TRBJ1-1; size: -; DNA: TGTGCCAGCAGTGGATCCAGGGCAGGCGTGGAAGCTTTCTTT; CDR3: CASSGSRAGVEAFF
length: 14; V: TRBV28; D: -; J: TRBJ2-1; size: -; DNA: TGTGCCAGCAGTTTATTAGGCTCTGCGACTGAGCAGTTCTTC; CDR3: CASSLLGSATEQFF
length: 15; V: TRBV5-1; D: -; J: TRBJ2-3; size: -; DNA: TGCGCCAGCAGCTTGGCTATGGGGGTGACAGATACGCAGTATTTT; CDR3: CASSLAMGVTDTQYF
length: 14; V: TRBV19; D: TRBD1; J: TRBJ2-5; size: -; DNA: TGTGCCAGTAGTCCGGGACAGAAGCAAGAGACCCAGTACTTC; CDR3: CASSPGQKQETQYF
length: 16; V: TRBV18; D: -; J: TRBJ2-7; size: -; DNA: TGTGCCAGCTCCCCAACTAGTGGTGACGGCCCCTACGAGCAGTACTTC; CDR3: CASSPTSGDGPYEQYF
length: 13; V: TRBV3-1/TRBV3-2; D: -; J: TRBJ1-5; size: once; DNA: TGTGCCAGCAGCCAAGGTTCCACTCAGCCCCAGCATTTT; CDR3: CASSQGSTQPQHF
length: 15; V: TRBV27; D: TRBD1; J: TRBJ2-7; size: -; DNA: TGTGCCAGCAGTACCGGGACAGGGAAGATCTACGAGCAGTACTTC; CDR3: CASSTGTGKIYEQYF
length: 15; V: TRBV6-1; D: -; J: TRBJ1-4; size: once; DNA: TGTGCCAGCAGTGAAGAGATCGGGGTTTGGGAAAAACTGTTTTTT; CDR3: CASSEEIGVWEKLFF
length: 19; V: TRBV10-2; D: TRBD2; J: TRBJ2-6; size: -; DNA: TGCGCCAGCAGTGAGATTAGGACTAGCGGCAGCTCTGGGGCCAACGTCCTGACTTTC; CDR3: CASSEIRTSGSSGANVLTF
length: 13; V: TRBV2; D: -; J: TRBJ1-2; size: -; DNA: TGTGCCAGCAGTGAATGGGCAGCTCAAGGGAGCACCTTC; CDR3: CASSEWAAQGSTF
length: 14; V: TRBV19; D: -; J: TRBJ1-1; size: -; DNA: TGTGCCAGTAGCCTCTCAGGGGCACGGACTGAAGCTTTCTTT; CDR3: CASSLSGARTEAFF
length: 15; V: TRBV4-1; D: -; J: TRBJ2-7; size: -; DNA: TGCGCCAGCAGCCAAGCGGGAGCGACCCCCTACGAGCAGTACTTC; CDR3: CASSQAGATPYEQYF
length: 11; V: TRBV29-1; D: -; J: TRBJ2-1; size: -; DNA: TGCAGCGTTGGGCTACTCAATGAGCAGTTCTTC; CDR3: CSVGLLNEQFF
length: 13; V: TRBV14; D: -; J: TRBJ2-7; size: -; DNA: TGTGCCAGCAGCCCCGGGAGCTCCTACGAGCAGTACTTC; CDR3: CASSPGSSYEQYF